This TCR beta chain stems from a study of shared clonotypes between healthy human individuals. Per the authors' pipeline: Junction-only sequences without quality scores came from ImmunoSEQ, so filtering differed. Profiling relied on immunoSEQ multiplex PCR, and the TCRdb table lists in-frame clones only, not all of them. That table is the source of V, J and clone size, and D and trimming were worked out from the DNA. The repertoire holds a few million clones, with over 85% as singletons. CDR3 size: 15 residues. V shed 4 bases, J shed 1 base, and the junction held 6 bases outside the gene matches. Germline V lookup: CDR1 KGHSH, CDR2 LQKENI.

Sequencing input: naive CD4+ T cells from PBMCs. This sample's subset: CD45RA+ positively selected. The TCR sequence derives from a man younger than 35 in good health. Some clones in this sample may be carry-over from other donors' samples. The gene calls are TRBV18 and TRBJ1-1, with 7 bases fitting TRBD1. As DNA, the CDR3 is TGTGCCAGCTCACGAACCGGGACAGAGAACACTGAAGCTTTCTTT. The encoded protein is CASSRTGTENTEAFF.